This T cell receptor beta chain was observed in a study of graft-versus-host responses after intestinal transplantation. Broader study findings: GvH clones turned up in recipient marrow; some had shown up first in ileum or blood. Early after transplant, HvG clones declined as circulating GvH clones peaked.

Sequenced by immunoSEQ multiplex PCR; TCRdb stores in-frame clones only, minus some. The sample includes around 89,000 clones, under 95% of them seen just once. Looked up from germline, CDR1 is MNHNY and CDR2 is SVGAGI (reference sequence). Germline trimming cut 6 bases from V and 5 bases from J; bases unmatched to any gene: 10. This CDR3 spans 15 amino acids. About this clone: Its antigen remains unknown.

The source is a human donor who was the organ donor for an intestinal transplant. The specimen was unstimulated CD8+ T cells sorted from spleen or lymph node cells, collected before transplant. V is TRBV6-6 and J is TRBJ2-3; 8 nucleotides match TRBD2. The CDR3 sequence is CASRSTRGGGDTQYF. CDR3 nucleotide sequence: TGTGCCAGCAGATCGACACGGGGGGGAGGAGATACGCAGTATTTT.